This T cell receptor (beta chain) was profiled in a study of glioma-infiltrating T cells after dendritic cell vaccination. Looking at the study overall: Patients received three intradermal dendritic cell vaccine injections at biweekly intervals.

Up to about 2 ug genomic DNA was used for TCRB CDR3 amplification. Sequenced by immunoSEQ multiplex PCR; TCRdb stores in-frame clones only, minus some. Of 60,000 or so clones in the sample, more than 75% are singletons; the top ten hold approximately 10%. Time point reported: after dendritic cell vaccination, including at tumor progression/relapse. The CDR3 loop spans 20 amino acids. The input for sequencing was blood, taken after dendritic cell vaccination. The chain links TRBV21-1 to TRBJ2-3; the DNA was not compared with TRBD2, the D call given in the table. TRBV21-1 corresponds to a pseudogene. The source is a human donor with glioblastoma. CDR3 residues: CASSKEGATSGGTSTDTQYF. The CDR3, as DNA: TGTGCCAGCAGCAAAGAAGGGGCGACTAGCGGGGGGACTAGCACAGATACGCAGTATTTT.